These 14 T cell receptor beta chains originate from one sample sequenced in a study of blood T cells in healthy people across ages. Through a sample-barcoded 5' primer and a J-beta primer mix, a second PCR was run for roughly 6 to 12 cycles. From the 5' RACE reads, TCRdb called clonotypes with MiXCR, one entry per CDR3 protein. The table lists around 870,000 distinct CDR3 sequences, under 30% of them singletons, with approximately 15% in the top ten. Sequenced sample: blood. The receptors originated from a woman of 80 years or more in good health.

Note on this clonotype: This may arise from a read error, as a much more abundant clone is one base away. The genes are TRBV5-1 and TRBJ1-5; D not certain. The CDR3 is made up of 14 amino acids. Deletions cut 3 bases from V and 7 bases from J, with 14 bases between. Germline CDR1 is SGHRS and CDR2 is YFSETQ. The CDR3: CASSSATGEQPQHF. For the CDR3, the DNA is TGCGCCAGCAGCTCGGCCACGGGTGAACAGCCCCAGCATTTT.

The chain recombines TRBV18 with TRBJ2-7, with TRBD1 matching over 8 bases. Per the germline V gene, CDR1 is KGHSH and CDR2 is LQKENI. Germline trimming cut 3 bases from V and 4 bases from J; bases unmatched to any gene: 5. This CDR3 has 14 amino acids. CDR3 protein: CASSPGTGKYEQYF. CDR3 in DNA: TGTGCCAGCTCACCCGGGACAGGAAAATACGAGCAGTACTTC.

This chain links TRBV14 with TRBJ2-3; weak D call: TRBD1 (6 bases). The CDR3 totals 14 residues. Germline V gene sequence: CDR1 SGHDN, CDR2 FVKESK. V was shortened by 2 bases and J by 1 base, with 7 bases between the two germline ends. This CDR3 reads CASSQRQGTDTQYF. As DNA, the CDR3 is TGTGCCAGCAGCCAACGACAGGGCACAGATACGCAGTATTTT.

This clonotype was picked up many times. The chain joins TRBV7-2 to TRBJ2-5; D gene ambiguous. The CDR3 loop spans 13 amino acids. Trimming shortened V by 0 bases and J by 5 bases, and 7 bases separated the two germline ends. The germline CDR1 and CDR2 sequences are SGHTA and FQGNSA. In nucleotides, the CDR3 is TGTGCCAGCAGCTTAGCATCGTGGGAGACCCAGTACTTC. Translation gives CASSLASWETQYF.

CDR3 bases: TGTGCCAGCACCCAAAGAGGGACTAGCGGGAACAATGAGCAGTTCTTC. Encoded protein: CASTQRGTSGNNEQFF. The chain carries TRBV7-8 and TRBJ2-1, with 13 positions matching TRBD2. This CDR3 spans 16 amino acids. Looked up from germline, CDR1 is SGHVS and CDR2 is FQNEAQ. V was pared by 7 bases and J by 5 bases, with 8 bases of the junction left unmatched.

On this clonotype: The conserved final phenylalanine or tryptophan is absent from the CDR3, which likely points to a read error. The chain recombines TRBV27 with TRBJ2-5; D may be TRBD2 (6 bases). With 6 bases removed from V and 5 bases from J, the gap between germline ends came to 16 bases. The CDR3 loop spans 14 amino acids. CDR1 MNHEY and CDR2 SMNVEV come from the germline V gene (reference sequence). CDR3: CASRLGGVGETQYY. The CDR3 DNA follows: TGTGCCAGCAGGTTAGGAGGGGTTGGGGAGACCCAGTACTAC.

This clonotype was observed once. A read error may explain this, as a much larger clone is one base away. Here the CDR3 DNA reads TGTGCCTGGAGTCAGGCGAAGACCCCGTACTTC. Residues: CAWSQAKTPYF. The V gene is TRBV30, the J gene TRBJ2-5; D gene uncertain. Germline V lookup: CDR1 GTSNPN, CDR2 SVGIG (reference sequence). This CDR3 spans 11 amino acids.

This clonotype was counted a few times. CDR3 in amino acids: CASSSKGTSGGRNTQYF. CDR3 sequence (DNA): TGTGCCAGCAGTTCTAAGGGGACTAGCGGGGGAAGGAATACGCAGTATTTT. This sequence joins TRBV12-3 or TRBV12-4 and TRBJ2-3; the match to TRBD2 covers 14 bases. The CDR3 is 17 amino acids. The junction had 10 bases not matched to a gene; V was cut back by 4 bases and J by 7 bases.

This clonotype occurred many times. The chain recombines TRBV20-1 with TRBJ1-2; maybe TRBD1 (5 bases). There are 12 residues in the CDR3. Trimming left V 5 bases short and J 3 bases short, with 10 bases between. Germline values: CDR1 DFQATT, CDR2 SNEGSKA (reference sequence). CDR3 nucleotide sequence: TGCAGTGCTTTTGGGGCCTACTATGGCTACACCTTC. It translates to CSAFGAYYGYTF.

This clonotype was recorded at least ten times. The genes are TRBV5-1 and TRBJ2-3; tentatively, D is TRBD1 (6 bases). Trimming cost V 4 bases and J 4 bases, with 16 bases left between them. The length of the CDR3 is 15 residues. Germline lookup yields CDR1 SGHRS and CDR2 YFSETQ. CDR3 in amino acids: CASSHQGMWPDTQYF. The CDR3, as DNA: TGCGCCAGCAGCCACCAGGGGATGTGGCCAGATACGCAGTATTTT.

The CDR3, as DNA: TGCAGTGCTGGAGGGGACAGGGGGCCGACAGATACGCAGTATTTT. Translating it yields CSAGGDRGPTDTQYF. V is TRBV20-1 and J is TRBJ2-3; TRBD1 aligns across 12 bases. CDR1 DFQATT and CDR2 SNEGSKA come from the germline V gene (reference sequence). This CDR3 comprises 15 residues. The J segment lost 3 bases and the V segment lost 5 bases, leaving 6 bases of the junction unmatched.

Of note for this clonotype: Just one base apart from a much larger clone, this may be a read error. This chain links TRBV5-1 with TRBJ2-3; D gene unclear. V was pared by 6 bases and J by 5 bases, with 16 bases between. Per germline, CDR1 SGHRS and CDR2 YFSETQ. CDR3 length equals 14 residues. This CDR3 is CASNRGLEVDTQYF. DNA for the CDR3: TGCGCCAGCAACCGTGGGCTAGAGGTAGATACGCAGTATTTT.

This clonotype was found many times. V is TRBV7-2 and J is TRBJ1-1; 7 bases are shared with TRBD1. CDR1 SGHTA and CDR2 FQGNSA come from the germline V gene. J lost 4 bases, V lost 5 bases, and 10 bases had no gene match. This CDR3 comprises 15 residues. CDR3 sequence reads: CASSSQGGSPTEAFF. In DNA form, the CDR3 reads TGTGCCAGCAGCAGCCAGGGGGGTAGCCCCACTGAAGCTTTCTTT.

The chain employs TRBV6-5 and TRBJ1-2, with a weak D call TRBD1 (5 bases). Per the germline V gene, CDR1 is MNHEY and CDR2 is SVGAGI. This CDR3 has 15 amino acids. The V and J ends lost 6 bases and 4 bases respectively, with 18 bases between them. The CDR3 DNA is TGTGCCAGCAGGGAAAAAGGGGTCTTTACCTATGGCTACACCTTC. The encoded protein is CASREKGVFTYGYTF.